The next 14 T cell receptor beta chains were all read from a single sample in a study of tumor-infiltrating lymphocytes in primary liver carcinoma. Starting material for RNA and DNA co-extraction consisted of 20-30 mg of unsorted bulk tissue. Researchers generated TCR beta cDNA from about 460 ng of total RNA, relying on a constant-region primer. For TCR beta, libraries were produced by three nested multiplex PCR rounds using slightly modified ARM-PCR. The first two PCR rounds used TRBV1-TRBV30 forward primers with a C-beta reverse primer, 10 to 11 cycles each. TCRdb re-derived calls from the multiplex PCR reads in MiXCR, one entry per CDR3 protein. The sample shows around 71,000 distinct CDR3 sequences, 70% to 75% of them seen only once. The source material was liver tumor tissue from sampling region 4. Stated subset: tumor region T4, right-lateral pole. The source of these receptors is a woman aged 55-75 years with primary liver carcinoma and hepatitis B virus infection.

This clonotype has only a few counts. It may be a read error: a sequence one base away is much more abundant. This rearrangement joins TRBV5-4 to TRBJ2-5; D is perhaps TRBD1 or TRBD2 (5 bases each). The CDR3 is 13 amino acids. CDR1 and CDR2 (germline): SGHNT, YYREEE (reference sequence). The CDR3 nucleotides read TGTGCCAGCAGCTCGGGGCCTCAAGAGGCCCAGTACTTC. Its translation is CASSSGPQEAQYF.

Notes on this clonotype: Its ends do not fully match the called genes, so a read error is possible. This rearrangement joins TRBV11-3 to TRBJ2-7; D may be TRBD1 (6 bases). CDR1 and CDR2 (germline): SGHNT, YENEEA. The CDR3 runs 18 residues. The CDR3 DNA sequence: TGTGTCAGCAGTGTAGATCGGTTAGGGACACCTGGGACCTACGAGCAGTACTTC. Its translation is CVSSVDRLGTPGTYEQYF.

The chain couples TRBV28 to TRBJ2-2, with D hard to call. Germline-derived CDR1 and CDR2 are MDHEN and SYDVKM. The CDR3 loop spans 14 amino acids. The germline V and J ends were trimmed by 5 bases and 8 bases, with 15 bases remaining between them. CDR3 sequence (DNA): TGTGCCAGCAGTCCGGCGTCGTTTTCAGGGGAGCTGTTTTTT. It translates to CASSPASFSGELFF.

With regard to this clonotype: The CDR3 ends on some other residue instead of the conserved phenylalanine or tryptophan, so this is likely a read error. The chain has TRBV6-6 and TRBJ1-2; 8 bases align to TRBD1. The CDR3 length is 13 residues. V shed 9 bases, J shed 8 bases, and the junction held 11 bases outside the gene matches. Germline V lookup: CDR1 MNHNY, CDR2 SVGAGI (reference sequence). CDR3 DNA: TGTGCCAGTAACAGGGGGAGTTCGAAGGGCTACACCTCC. Encoded protein: CASNRGSSKGYTS.

With regard to this clonotype: One end of the junction is discordant with germline, which a read error may explain. The chain's CDR3 is CSVGGGKTDTRYF. The DNA for the CDR3 is TGCAGCGTTGGGGGCGGTAAAACAGATACGCGGTATTTT. The chain employs TRBV29-1 and TRBJ2-3, with TRBD1 as a possible D gene (5 bases). Germline V lookup: CDR1 SQVTM, CDR2 ANQGSEA. The CDR3 is made up of 13 amino acids.

Comment on this clonotype: One end of the junction is discordant with germline, which a read error may explain. This chain links TRBV11-1 with TRBJ2-3; 7 bases are a match to TRBD2. This CDR3 contains 14 residues. Per the germline V gene, CDR1 is SGHAT and CDR2 is FQDESV (reference sequence). CDR3 sequence (DNA): TGTGCCAGCAGCTTAAGGCAACGTGCGGGGGAGTTTCATTTT. Translation: CASSLRQRAGEFHF. Looking up the rest from reference TRBV11-1 and TRBJ2-3 gives the full variable domain: EAEVAQSPRYKITEKSQAVAFWCDPISGHATLYWYRQILGQGPELLVQFQDESVVDDSQLPKDRFSAERLKGVDSTLKIQPAELGDSAMYLCASSLRQRAGEFHFGPGTRLTVL.

Comment on this clonotype: At one end the junction does not follow the germline gene, possibly because of a read error. The J gene is TRBJ1-2, the V gene TRBV11-2; a possible D gene is TRBD1 (5 bases). The CDR3 totals 16 residues. CDR1 is SGHAT, CDR2 FQNNGV, per germline. The CDR3 coding sequence is TGTACCAGCAGCCTCGGGAGACCGGGGGGGTTCTATGGCTACACCTTC. This codes for CTSSLGRPGGFYGYTF.

This clonotype was counted at least ten times. J is TRBJ1-1 and V is TRBV4-1; D unclear. This CDR3 is 12 amino acids long. Trimming took off 5 bases at V and 1 base at J, with 5 bases between the two ends. From germline, CDR1 is MGHRA and CDR2 YSYEKL. The CDR3 protein is CASSAGNTEAFF. CDR3 bases: TGCGCCAGCAGCGCAGGGAACACTGAAGCTTTCTTT.

This clonotype occurred once. This may come from a read error, since a much larger clone is one base off. This chain connects TRBV28 to TRBJ1-2; 7 bases are shared with TRBD1. After removal of 5 bases from V and 4 bases from J, the junction contained 10 bases not matched to a gene. The CDR3 contains 15 residues. Germline CDR1 and CDR2: MDHEN and SYDVKM. In DNA, the CDR3 is TGTGCCAGCAGTCCCCGGGACAGAGCGACCTATGGCTACACCTTC. This translates into CASSPRDRATYGYTF.

This clonotype was observed a few times. The chain carries TRBV18 and TRBJ2-1; 8 nucleotides line up with TRBD2. Trimming removed 0 bases from V and 9 bases from J; junction bases left unmatched: 10. The germline gives CDR1 KGHSH, CDR2 LQKENI. CDR3 length equals 16 residues. CDR3 amino acids: CASSPPEAGDDGEQFF. CDR3 sequence (DNA): TGTGCCAGCTCACCACCTGAAGCGGGAGATGATGGTGAGCAGTTCTTC.

This clonotype was picked up a small number of times. The CDR3 carries no conserved terminal phenylalanine or tryptophan, so it likely arises from a read error. The genes are TRBV7-8 and TRBJ2-7, with 11 bases identical to TRBD2. The CDR3 covers 16 residues. CDR1 and CDR2 (germline): SGHVS, FQNEAQ. CDR3: CASSSSGLAVCYEQYL. CDR3 nucleotide sequence: TGTGCCAGCAGCTCATCGGGACTAGCGGTTTGCTACGAACAGTACCTC.

A remark on this clonotype: Germline and junction disagree at one end, which may indicate a read error. This chain joins TRBV28 and TRBJ2-4, with a possible D match to TRBD2 (7 bases). The germline CDR1 and CDR2 sequences are MDHEN and SYDVKM. The CDR3 has 14 amino acids. CDR3 nucleotides: TGTGCCAGCAGAAAGGGGGGGTCGGGAAGCATTCAGTATTTC. This encodes CASRKGGSGSIQYF.

With respect to this clonotype: The CDR3 carries no conserved terminal phenylalanine or tryptophan, so it likely arises from a read error. The chain employs TRBV29-1 and TRBJ2-2; TRBD1 matches 8 bases. CDR1 and CDR2 from the germline V gene are SQVTM and ANQGSEA. The CDR3 consists of 12 residues. DNA of the CDR3: TGCAGGGCGCAGGGGGCTGCTTTGGGGCTGTTTTTA. This translates into CRAQGAALGLFL.

This clonotype was counted ten times or more. The junction differs from germline at one of its ends, possibly a read error. The chain links TRBV6-1 to TRBJ2-1, with D possibly matching TRBD2 (6 bases). The germline V gene has CDR1 MNHNS and CDR2 SASEGT. CDR3 length equals 16 residues. The CDR3 nucleotides read TGTGCCAGCAACCTTCGGGCGGGGACCTCCTACAATGAGCAGCTCTTC. This translates into CASNLRAGTSYNEQLF.